What follows are 10 T cell receptor beta chains derived from one specimen sequenced in a study of blood T cell repertoires in COVID-19. Clones were sequenced by immunoSEQ multiplex PCR, and TCRdb holds only the in-frame ones, with some missing. The sample lists about 290,000 clones, roughly 90% occurring once. The sample comprised peripheral blood. The receptors originated from a woman aged 25 to 39 with COVID-19, enrolled during active disease.

This chain joins TRBV7-8 and TRBJ1-2, with D tentatively TRBD1 (6 bases). CDR1 and CDR2 (germline): SGHVS, FQNEAQ. V was cut by 0 bases and J by 2 bases, with 16 bases left in between. The CDR3 runs 17 residues. The CDR3, as DNA: TGTGCCAGCAGCTTAGCGCACGAGGGGGGGCGCAACTATGGCTACACCTTC. This gives the protein CASSLAHEGGRNYGYTF.

The sample holds one count of this clone. This chain joins TRBV6-5 and TRBJ1-4, with unresolved D. Trimming left V 5 bases short and J 2 bases short, with 9 bases between. The CDR3 extends over 14 amino acids. Germline-derived CDR1 and CDR2 are MNHEY and SVGAGI. The CDR3: CASSLLRTNEKLFF. The CDR3 nucleotides are TGTGCCAGCAGTCTCCTCCGGACTAATGAAAAACTGTTTTTT.

The chain joins TRBV7-8 to TRBJ1-2, with a weak D call TRBD1 (6 bases). Trimming stripped 5 bases from V and 3 bases from J, with 13 bases between. Germline-derived CDR1 and CDR2 are SGHVS and FQNEAQ. The CDR3 contains 14 residues. CDR3 residues: CASSRQDADYGYTF. CDR3 nucleotides: TGTGCCAGCAGCAGACAGGATGCCGACTATGGCTACACCTTC.

The V call is TRBV19, the J call TRBJ2-5; D possibly corresponds to TRBD1 (6 bases). The CDR3 is 13 residues long. Germline CDR1 and CDR2: LNHDA and SQIVND (reference sequence). Between the trimmed V and J ends, which lost 5 bases and 5 bases, there was a span of 12 bases. The CDR3 is CASSPHREETQYF. CDR3 sequence (DNA): TGTGCCAGTAGTCCCCACAGGGAGGAGACCCAGTACTTC.

The chain carries TRBV10-2 and TRBJ2-1, with 9 bases matching TRBD1. The CDR3 spans 14 residues. From germline, CDR1 is WSHSY and CDR2 SAAADI. The J segment lost 9 bases and the V segment lost 4 bases, leaving 7 bases of the junction unmatched. The DNA of the CDR3 is TGCGCCAGCAGTGGGCCGGGACAGGGATTTGAGCAGTTCTTC. It translates to CASSGPGQGFEQFF.

The chain uses TRBV19 and TRBJ2-7, with 7 positions matching TRBD2. The CDR3 has 18 residues. After removal of 11 bases from V and 0 bases from J, the junction contained 22 bases not matched to a gene. Germline V gives CDR1 LNHDA, CDR2 SQIVND (reference sequence). This CDR3 reads CAEVGRASDSFFSYEQYF. As DNA, the CDR3 is TGTGCCGAAGTTGGGAGGGCCAGCGACAGTTTCTTCTCCTACGAGCAGTACTTC. The full variable domain, its missing parts supplied by reference TRBV19 and TRBJ2-7, is DGGITQSPKYLFRKEGQNVTLSCEQNLNHDAMYWYRQDPGQGLRLIYYSQIVNDFQKGDIAEGYSVSREKKESFPLTVTSAQKNPTAFYLCAEVGRASDSFFSYEQYFGPGTRLTVT.

The chain carries TRBV27 and TRBJ1-2; 9 nucleotides agree with TRBD1. The V and J ends lost 7 bases and 4 bases, in that order; junction bases with no gene match: 4. CDR1 and CDR2 from the germline V gene are MNHEY and SMNVEV (reference sequence). The CDR3 consists of 13 residues. CDR3 residues: CASTKTGGYGYTF. The DNA of the CDR3 is TGTGCCAGCACCAAGACAGGGGGCTATGGCTACACCTTC.

This sequence joins TRBV15 and TRBJ2-1; unclear D gene. CDR1 and CDR2 (germline): LNHNV, YYDKDF (reference sequence). This CDR3 region has 15 residues. The V gene lost 5 bases and the J gene lost 7 bases, with 18 bases spanning the gap. The CDR3 loop reads CATSASSGLANEQFF. In DNA form, the CDR3 reads TGTGCCACCAGCGCTTCGAGTGGGCTTGCAAATGAGCAGTTCTTC.

In nucleotides, the CDR3 is TGTGCCAGCAGTTATTCCCTCTCGGGAGTCGGCTACACCTTC. It translates to CASSYSLSGVGYTF. This rearrangement joins TRBV6-5 to TRBJ1-2; the D is unclear. Germline CDR1 reads MNHEY; CDR2 reads SVGAGI. The CDR3 spans 14 residues. Trimming cost V 3 bases and J 8 bases, with 16 bases left between them.

The CDR3 spells CASSPPGQGGEKLFF. CDR3 DNA sequence: TGTGCCAGCAGTCCGCCGGGACAGGGAGGAGAAAAACTGTTTTTT. The V gene is TRBV28, the J gene TRBJ1-4, with 9 positions matching TRBD1. The CDR3 has 15 residues. After removal of 5 bases from V and 8 bases from J, the junction contained 9 bases not matched to a gene. Germline V gives CDR1 MDHEN, CDR2 SYDVKM.